This record covers a single TCR beta chain. The data were taken from a study of CD8 T cells in Susac syndrome. Random hexamers served to reverse transcribe roughly 0.5 to 1 ug RNA. TCRdb re-analysed the immunoSEQ multiplex PCR reads in MiXCR, keeping a single row per CDR3 protein. The table includes about 210,000 distinct CDR3 sequences, approximately 95% detected once. Germline values: CDR1 DFQATT, CDR2 SNEGSKA (reference sequence). This CDR3 region has 13 residues. The V and J ends lost 3 bases and 7 bases respectively, with 13 bases between them. The sequence derives from a human donor with multiple sclerosis. Material for sequencing was CD4+ T cells from PBMCs. V is TRBV20-1 and J is TRBJ2-1; D could derive from TRBD1 or TRBD2 (5 bases each). DNA of the CDR3: TGCAGTGCTAGCGGGGCAGCCGGGAATGAGCAGTTCTTC. Translated, it gives CSASGAAGNEQFF.